The entry below describes one T cell receptor (beta chain). The data stem from a study of blood T cells in healthy people across ages. It was with a sample-barcoded 5' primer and a J-beta primer mix that a second PCR of roughly 6 to 12 cycles was run. Each cDNA molecule received a tag from a template-switch adaptor that had 12 random nucleotides. TCRdb recomputed calls from the 5' RACE reads with MiXCR, one row per CDR3 protein. The repertoire holds 780,000 or so distinct CDR3 sequences, roughly 25% seen once, with approximately 4% in the top ten. Each donor gave 9.5 to 10 milliliters of peripheral blood. There are 18 residues in the CDR3. The J segment lost 1 base and the V segment lost 5 bases, leaving 8 bases of the junction unmatched. Looked up from germline, CDR1 is SGHTA and CDR2 is FQGNSA. These data were also reused for a study on T cells of mothers and their children. From that study: Thymic selection molds TCR recombination products alike in related and unrelated pairs.

Sequenced input: blood. The source of this sequence is a boy aged 5 to 17 in good health. V usage is TRBV7-2 and J usage is TRBJ2-3; TRBD2 agrees at 14 bases. For the CDR3, the DNA is TGTGCCAGCAGCGGGTTCGGACTAGCGGGAGGAGGCACAGATACGCAGTATTTT. Translating it yields CASSGFGLAGGGTDTQYF. The whole variable domain, filled in from reference TRBV7-2 and TRBJ2-3, reads GAGVSQSPSNKVTEKGKDVELRCDPISGHTALYWYRQSLGQGLEFLIYFQGNSAPDKSGLPSDRFSAERTGGSVSTLTIQRTQQEDSAVYLCASSGFGLAGGGTDTQYFGPGTRLTVL.